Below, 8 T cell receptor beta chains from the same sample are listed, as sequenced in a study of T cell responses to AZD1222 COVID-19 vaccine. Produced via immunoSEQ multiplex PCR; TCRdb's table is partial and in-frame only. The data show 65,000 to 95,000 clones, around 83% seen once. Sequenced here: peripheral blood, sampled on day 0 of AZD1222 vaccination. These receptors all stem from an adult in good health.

As DNA, the CDR3 is TGTGCCAGTAGTATAGGTGCAGGGAGGTATATTGGCAATCAGCCCCAGCATTTT. Protein sequence: CASSIGAGRYIGNQPQHF. This chain connects TRBV19 to TRBJ1-5; TRBD1 is a possible D gene (5 bases). Germline lookup yields CDR1 LNHDA and CDR2 SQIVND (reference sequence). The V gene lost 1 base and the J gene lost 2 bases, with 18 bases spanning the gap. The CDR3 consists of 18 residues.

The CDR3 protein is CASSSTGGQGAFF. The CDR3 nucleotides read TGTGCCAGCAGCAGCACAGGGGGCCAGGGAGCTTTCTTT. The V and J genes are TRBV7-9 and TRBJ1-1; 9 positions agree with TRBD1. This CDR3 comprises 13 residues. J lost 10 bases, V lost 5 bases, and 8 bases had no gene match. Germline V lookup: CDR1 SEHNR, CDR2 FQNEAQ (reference sequence).

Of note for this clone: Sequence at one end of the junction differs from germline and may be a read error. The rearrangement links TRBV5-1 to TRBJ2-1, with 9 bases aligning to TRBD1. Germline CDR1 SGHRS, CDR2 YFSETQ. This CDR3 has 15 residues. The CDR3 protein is CVSSLPGQGGNEQFF. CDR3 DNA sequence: TGCGTCAGCAGCTTACCGGGACAGGGTGGTAATGAGCAGTTCTTC.

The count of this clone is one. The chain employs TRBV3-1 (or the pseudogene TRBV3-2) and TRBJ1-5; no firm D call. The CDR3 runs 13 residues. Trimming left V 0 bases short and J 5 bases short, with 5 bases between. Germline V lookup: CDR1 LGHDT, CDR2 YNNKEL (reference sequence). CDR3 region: CASSQDRDQPQHF. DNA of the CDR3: TGTGCCAGCAGCCAAGACCGAGATCAGCCCCAGCATTTT.

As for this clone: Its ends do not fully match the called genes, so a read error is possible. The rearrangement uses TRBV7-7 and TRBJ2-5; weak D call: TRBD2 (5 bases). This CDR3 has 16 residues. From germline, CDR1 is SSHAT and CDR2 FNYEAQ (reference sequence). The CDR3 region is CASSLAYKGSAETQYF. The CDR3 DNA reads TGTGCTAGCAGCTTAGCGTATAAGGGATCCGCGGAGACCCAGTACTTC.

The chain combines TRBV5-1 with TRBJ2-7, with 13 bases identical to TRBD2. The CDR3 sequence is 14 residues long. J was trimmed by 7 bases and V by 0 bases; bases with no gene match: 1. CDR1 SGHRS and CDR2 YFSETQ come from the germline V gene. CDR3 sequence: CASSLGLAGGEQYF. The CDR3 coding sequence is TGCGCCAGCAGCTTGGGACTAGCGGGGGGAGAGCAGTACTTC.

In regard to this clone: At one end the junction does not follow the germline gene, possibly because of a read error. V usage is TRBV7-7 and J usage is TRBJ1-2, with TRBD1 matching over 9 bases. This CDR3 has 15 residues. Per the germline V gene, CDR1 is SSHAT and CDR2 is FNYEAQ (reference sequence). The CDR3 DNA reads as TGTGCTAGCAGCCCCGTCCCGGGACAGGGATATGGCTACACCTTC. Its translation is CASSPVPGQGYGYTF.

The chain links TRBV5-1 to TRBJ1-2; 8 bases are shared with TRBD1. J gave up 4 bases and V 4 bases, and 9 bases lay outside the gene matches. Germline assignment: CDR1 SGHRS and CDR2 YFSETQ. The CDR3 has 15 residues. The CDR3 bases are TGCGCCAGCAGCACCGGACAGGGTTCATTCTATGGCTACACCTTC. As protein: CASSTGQGSFYGYTF.